The TCR beta chain under discussion was sequenced for a study of cytomegalovirus exposure and HLA in healthy donors. Findings and caveats of the study: Later analysis suggested most CMV-associated TCR beta chains were HLA-restricted. One variant, a missense change in DCLRE1C, was linked in a later analysis to TCR beta V- and J-gene trimming. Most sequenced TCRs were rare (though some public TCRs occurred in many donors). Both high specificity and high sensitivity reportedly marked the classifier's diagnosis of cytomegalovirus status.

A multiplex PCR was run with 60 Vbeta primers and 13 Jbeta primers. The method was immunoSEQ multiplex PCR; TCRdb's version includes in-frame clones alone and lacks a portion of them. The sample has some 90,000 clones, just over 70% seen once. With regard to this clone: Its antigen is as yet unknown.

Input material: PBMCs. The source of this sequence is a man aged 60-69 years in good health and CMV-seronegative.

CDR3 protein: CAWSGRTVSGNTIYF. The DNA of the CDR3 is TGTGCCTGGAGTGGTCGGACAGTCTCTGGAAACACCATATATTTT. The chain is built from TRBV30 and TRBJ1-3; TRBD1 is a possible D gene (6 bases). Looked up from germline, CDR1 is GTSNPN and CDR2 is SVGIG (reference sequence). The length of the CDR3 is 15 residues. V lost 1 base and J 0 bases, leaving 10 bases between the germline ends.